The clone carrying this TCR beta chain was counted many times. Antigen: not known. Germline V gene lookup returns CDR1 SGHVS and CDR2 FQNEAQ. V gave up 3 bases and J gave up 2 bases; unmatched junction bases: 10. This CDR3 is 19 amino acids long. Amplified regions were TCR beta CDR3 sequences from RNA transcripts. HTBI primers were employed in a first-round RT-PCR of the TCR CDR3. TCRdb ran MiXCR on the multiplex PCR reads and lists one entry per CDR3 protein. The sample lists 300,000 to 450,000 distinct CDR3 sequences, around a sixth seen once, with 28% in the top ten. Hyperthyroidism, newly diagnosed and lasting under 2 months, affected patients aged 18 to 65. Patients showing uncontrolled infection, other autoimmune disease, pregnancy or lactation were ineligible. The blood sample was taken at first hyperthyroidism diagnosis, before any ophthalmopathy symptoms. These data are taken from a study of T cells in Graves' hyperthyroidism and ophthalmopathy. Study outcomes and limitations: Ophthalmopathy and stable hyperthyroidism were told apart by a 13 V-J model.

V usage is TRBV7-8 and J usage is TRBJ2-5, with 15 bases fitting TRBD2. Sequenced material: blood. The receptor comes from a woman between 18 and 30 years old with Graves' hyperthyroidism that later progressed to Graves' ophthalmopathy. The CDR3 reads CASSFPGLAGGGTQETQYF. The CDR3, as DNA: TGTGCCAGCAGCTTTCCGGGACTAGCGGGAGGCGGGACTCAAGAGACCCAGTACTTC.